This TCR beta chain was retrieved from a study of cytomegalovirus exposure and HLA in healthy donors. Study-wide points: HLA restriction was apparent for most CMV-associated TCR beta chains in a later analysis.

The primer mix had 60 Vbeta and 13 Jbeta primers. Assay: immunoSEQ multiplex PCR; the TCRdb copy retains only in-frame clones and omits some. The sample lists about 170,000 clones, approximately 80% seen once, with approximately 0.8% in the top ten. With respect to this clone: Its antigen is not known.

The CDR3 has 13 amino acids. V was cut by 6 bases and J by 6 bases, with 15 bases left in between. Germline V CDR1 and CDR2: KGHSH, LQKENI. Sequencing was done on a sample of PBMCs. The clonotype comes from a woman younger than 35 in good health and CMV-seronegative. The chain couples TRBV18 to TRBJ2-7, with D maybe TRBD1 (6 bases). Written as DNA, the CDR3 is TGTGCCAGCTCCCAGGCAGGGGCCTTCGAGCAGTACTTC. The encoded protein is CASSQAGAFEQYF.